The 18 T cell receptor beta chains listed next were all sequenced from one sample in a study of blood T cell repertoires in COVID-19. The data were produced by immunoSEQ multiplex PCR, yet TCRdb's version contains in-frame clones alone and is incomplete. Seen here are 130,000 to 150,000 clones, over 75% observed once, and the top ten hold more than 7.5%. The material sequenced was peripheral blood. Receptors originate from a woman aged 55 to 70 with COVID-19, enrolled during active disease.

This chain uses TRBV6-5 with TRBJ1-1, with TRBD1 identical over 7 bases. The V and J ends lost 6 bases and 8 bases, in that order; junction bases with no gene match: 9. The CDR3 is 13 residues long. CDR1 is MNHEY, CDR2 SVGAGI, per germline. The CDR3: CASSPWQGGEAFF. CDR3 in DNA: TGTGCCAGCAGCCCCTGGCAGGGGGGAGAAGCTTTCTTT.

V gene TRBV3-1 (or the pseudogene TRBV3-2) combines with J gene TRBJ2-7, with D possibly matching TRBD2 (5 bases). CDR1 and CDR2 from the germline V gene are LGHDT and YNNKEL (reference sequence). The V end was cut by 0 bases, the J end by 5 bases, with 5 bases between. The CDR3 covers 12 residues. CDR3 coding DNA: TGTGCCAGCAGCCAAGAGGAGGACGAGCAGTACTTC. Encoded protein: CASSQEEDEQYF.

The chain is built from TRBV5-6 and TRBJ2-1, with D possibly matching TRBD1 (5 bases). The CDR3 runs to 14 residues. Germline values: CDR1 SGHDT, CDR2 YYEEEE. V was pared by 3 bases and J by 9 bases, with 16 bases between. The DNA of the CDR3 is TGTGCCAGCAGCTATTACCCCTCCCAGGGTGAGCAGTTCTTC. This encodes CASSYYPSQGEQFF. Based on the CDR3 plus reference TRBV5-6 and TRBJ2-1, the full variable domain is DAGVTQSPTHLIKTRGQQVTLRCSPKSGHDTVSWYQQALGQGPQFIFQYYEEEERQRGNFPDRFSGHQFPNYSSELNVNALLLGDSALYLCASSYYPSQGEQFFGPGTRLTVL.

This chain joins TRBV5-8 and TRBJ2-1; the D gene is possibly TRBD2 (5 bases). The CDR3 has 16 amino acids. Germline loops: CDR1 SGHTS, CDR2 YDEGEE. Trimming shortened V by 4 bases and J by 3 bases, and 17 bases separated the two germline ends. The CDR3 sequence is CASSHFREEDYNEQFF. The CDR3 DNA follows: TGTGCCAGCAGCCATTTCCGTGAGGAGGACTACAATGAGCAGTTCTTC.

This sequence joins TRBV3-1 (or the pseudogene TRBV3-2) and TRBJ2-1; D is possibly TRBD1 (7 bases). The CDR3 covers 15 residues. Trimming took 4 bases from V and 8 from J, leaving 18 bases between them. Per the germline V gene, CDR1 is LGHDT and CDR2 is YNNKEL (reference sequence). CDR3 sequence (DNA): TGTGCCAGCAGCCGCGATCAGGGGGGCGGGGATGAGCAGTTCTTC. Protein sequence: CASSRDQGGGDEQFF.

The chain carries TRBV7-6 and TRBJ2-3, with 12 bases fitting TRBD2. Germline loops: CDR1 SGHVS, CDR2 FNYEAQ. After removal of 1 base from V and 3 bases from J, the junction contained 5 bases not matched to a gene. The CDR3 runs to 17 residues. As DNA, the CDR3 is TGTGCCAGCAGCTTAGGTCTCACTAGCGGGGGGACAGATACGCAGTATTTT. This encodes CASSLGLTSGGTDTQYF. The full variable domain, in which reference TRBV7-6 and TRBJ2-3 provide the parts outside the CDR3, is GAGVSQSPRYKVTKRGQDVALRCDPISGHVSLYWYRQALGQGPEFLTYFNYEAQQDKSGLPNDRFSAERPEGSISTLTIQRTEQRDSAMYRCASSLGLTSGGTDTQYFGPGTRLTVL.

The chain employs TRBV11-2 and TRBJ2-1, with TRBD2 matching over 8 bases. This CDR3 has 18 amino acids. The germline gives CDR1 SGHAT, CDR2 FQNNGV. V gave up 5 bases and J gave up 2 bases; unmatched junction bases: 14. CDR3 amino acids: CASSRPLSGGTTYNEQFF. Written as DNA, the CDR3 is TGTGCCAGCAGCCGACCACTCAGCGGGGGCACGACCTACAATGAGCAGTTCTTC.

The chain uses TRBV7-6 and TRBJ1-3; D is uncertain. V was clipped by 3 bases and J by 1 base, with 13 bases between them. Germline-derived CDR1 and CDR2 are SGHVS and FNYEAQ. The CDR3 has 16 residues. The chain's CDR3 is CASSFGPGLSGNTIYF. CDR3 coding DNA: TGTGCCAGCAGCTTCGGTCCCGGGTTATCTGGAAACACCATATATTTT. The full variable domain, rest sourced from reference TRBV7-6 and TRBJ1-3, is GAGVSQSPRYKVTKRGQDVALRCDPISGHVSLYWYRQALGQGPEFLTYFNYEAQQDKSGLPNDRFSAERPEGSISTLTIQRTEQRDSAMYRCASSFGPGLSGNTIYFGEGSWLTVV.

The chain links TRBV6-2 or TRBV6-3 to TRBJ2-1; perhaps TRBD1 as D (5 bases). Germline CDR1 and CDR2: MNHEY and SVGEGT. This CDR3 is 15 amino acids long. Trimming took off 5 bases at V and 4 bases at J, with 15 bases between the two ends. The chain's CDR3 is CASSSDRLNYNEQFF. DNA of the CDR3: TGTGCCAGCAGTAGTGACAGACTGAATTACAATGAGCAGTTCTTC.

A single count supports this clone. This chain connects TRBV11-2 to TRBJ1-6; D is undetermined. Trimming cost V 2 bases and J 0 bases, with 11 bases left between them. This CDR3 is built from 17 residues. Germline V gene lookup returns CDR1 SGHAT and CDR2 FQNNGV. CDR3 nucleotide sequence: TGTGCCAGCAGCTTAATGTACGGGGTCTCCTATAATTCACCCCTCCACTTT. It is translated as CASSLMYGVSYNSPLHF. Based on the CDR3 plus reference TRBV11-2 and TRBJ1-6, the full variable domain is EAGVAQSPRYKIIEKRQSVAFWCNPISGHATLYWYQQILGQGPKLLIQFQNNGVVDDSQLPKDRFSAERLKGVDSTLKIQPAKLEDSAVYLCASSLMYGVSYNSPLHFGNGTRLTVT.

A single count supports this clone. CDR3 coding DNA: TGTGCCAGCAGCCAACAGGGTCAAGGGTACTACGAGCAGTACTTC. Amino acid sequence: CASSQQGQGYYEQYF. The J gene is TRBJ2-7, the V gene TRBV11-3; D is possibly TRBD1 (6 bases). The ends were cut back, 5 bases at V and 3 bases at J, with 17 bases in the middle. From germline, CDR1 is SGHNT and CDR2 YENEEA. The CDR3 consists of 15 residues. The complete variable domain, with remaining parts taken from reference TRBV11-3 and TRBJ2-7, reads EAGVVQSPRYKIIEKKQPVAFWCNPISGHNTLYWYLQNLGQGPELLIRYENEEAVDDSQLPKDRFSAERLKGVDSTLKIQPAELGDSAVYLCASSQQGQGYYEQYFGPGTRLTVT.

The V gene is TRBV28, the J gene TRBJ2-1, with D possibly TRBD2 on 6 matching bases. V was shortened by 7 bases and J by 8 bases, with 21 bases between the two germline ends. Germline V CDR1 and CDR2: MDHEN, SYDVKM. The length of the CDR3 is 15 residues. CDR3 residues: CASNIAVSTRDEQFF. CDR3 coding DNA: TGTGCCAGCAATATAGCGGTATCCACCAGGGATGAGCAGTTCTTC.

The chain combines TRBV9 with TRBJ2-3; 8 bases fit TRBD1. After removal of 2 bases from V and 0 bases from J, the junction contained 5 bases not matched to a gene. From germline, CDR1 is SGDLS and CDR2 YYNGEE. The CDR3 is 16 residues long. This CDR3 is CASSVTQGASTDTQYF. In nucleotides, the CDR3 is TGTGCCAGCAGCGTGACCCAGGGGGCTAGCACAGATACGCAGTATTTT.

This clone was observed a handful of times. The gene calls are TRBV10-3 and TRBJ1-5; TRBD1 might be the D (5 bases). Trimming cost V 0 bases and J 4 bases, with 10 bases left between them. Germline assignment: CDR1 ENHRY and CDR2 SYGVKD. The CDR3 covers 15 residues. In DNA form, the CDR3 reads TGTGCCATCAGTGAGTCTGGCGGGGCAAATCAGCCCCAGCATTTT. This translates into CAISESGGANQPQHF.

The chain links TRBV9 to TRBJ2-7; D is unresolved. Germline V gene lookup returns CDR1 SGDLS and CDR2 YYNGEE. The CDR3 is 13 amino acids. V lost 0 bases to trimming and J lost 7 bases, with 11 bases between them. CDR3 sequence (DNA): TGTGCCAGCAGCGTAGCGGGTGGATTTGAGCAGTACTTC. This codes for CASSVAGGFEQYF.

This clone occurred once. V is TRBV12-3 or TRBV12-4 and J is TRBJ2-1; possible D gene TRBD1, 7 bases. The CDR3 consists of 12 residues. The germline V and J ends were trimmed by 3 bases and 8 bases, with 8 bases remaining between them. The CDR3 sequence: CASSFRGDEQFF. The CDR3 DNA reads as TGTGCCAGCAGTTTCAGGGGGGATGAGCAGTTCTTC.

The rearrangement uses TRBV10-3 and TRBJ1-1; 12 bases match TRBD1. V shed 10 bases and J 4 bases; nucleotides not matched to a gene: 7. The CDR3 spans 14 residues. Germline-derived CDR1 and CDR2 are ENHRY and SYGVKD. CDR3 DNA sequence: TGTGCCAATCGGGGACAGGGGGCGAGCACTGAAGCTTTCTTT. Translated: CANRGQGASTEAFF.

The V call is TRBV7-6, the J call TRBJ2-3; D is possibly TRBD2 (7 bases). Germline V gives CDR1 SGHVS, CDR2 FNYEAQ. The CDR3 is made up of 15 amino acids. Trimming pared 3 bases from V and 0 bases from J, leaving 10 bases between. The CDR3 here is CASSFRGGSTDTQYF. The DNA of the CDR3 is TGTGCCAGCAGCTTTAGGGGGGGAAGCACAGATACGCAGTATTTT. The full variable domain, in which reference TRBV7-6 and TRBJ2-3 provide the parts outside the CDR3, is GAGVSQSPRYKVTKRGQDVALRCDPISGHVSLYWYRQALGQGPEFLTYFNYEAQQDKSGLPNDRFSAERPEGSISTLTIQRTEQRDSAMYRCASSFRGGSTDTQYFGPGTRLTVL.